The clone carrying this T cell receptor beta chain came up once. Its target is not known. This sample's RNA came from whole unsorted tissue. The sample comes from a study of tumor and adjacent non-tumor tissue in lung cancer. Turning to the study itself: Aged 31 to 76 years, patients included nine to eleven men and about 5 women with stage I to III disease. Samples averaged about 3.8 million productive TCRbeta reads each. Study results and limitations: Tumor tissue had significantly higher TCR diversity than normal lung. Top 100 clones took a larger repertoire share in normal lung.

The library came from three nested PCR rounds adapted from ARM-PCR protocols. TCRdb independently ran MiXCR on the multiplex PCR reads; one entry per CDR3 protein. Among 95,000 to 150,000 distinct CDR3 sequences listed, 55% to 75% were seen once. The sequence derives from a man under 40 with non-small cell lung cancer. Specimen: lung tumor tissue.

The CDR3 sequence: CASSQSGFSGANVLTF. CDR3 nucleotides: TGCGCCAGCAGTCAATCTGGCTTTTCTGGGGCCAACGTCCTGACTTTC. The rearrangement joins TRBV23-1 to TRBJ2-6, with no clear D. TRBV23-1 is assigned to the ORF class and has an uncertain function. The CDR3 has 16 residues. Deletions cut 0 bases from V and 1 base from J, with 7 bases between.